These 7 T cell receptor beta chains were all obtained from the same sample, sequenced in a study of graft-versus-host responses after intestinal transplantation (dated by TCRdb to the early 2020s). The time point label here, explained by the study, means: cells obtained before transplantation from donor or recipient. The method behind the library was the immunoSEQ multiplex PCR assay. TCRdb holds this immuneACCESS table with in-frame rearrangements only. Some clones are missing; in checked studies, unresolved V genes explain under half, and the rest has no known cause. The sample includes more than 70,000 clones, with approximately 90% observed a single time. Roughly 0.4% of the sample belongs to the ten largest clones. No antigen has been assigned to these receptors. The material sequenced was unstimulated CD8+ T cells sorted from spleen or lymph node cells, taken before transplant. These receptors were collected from a human donor who was the organ donor for an intestinal transplant.

The chain uses TRBV18 and TRBJ2-3; D is ambiguous. The germline gives CDR1 KGHSH, CDR2 LQKENI. Trimming removed 2 bases at V and 4 bases at J, with 10 bases between. The CDR3 is made up of 14 amino acids. CDR3 loop: CASSPDTGPDTQYF. In DNA form, the CDR3 reads TGTGCCAGCTCACCAGACACTGGGCCAGATACGCAGTATTTT.

The chain is built from TRBV7-9 and TRBJ2-1; 10 nucleotides match TRBD2. J lost 2 bases, V lost 2 bases, and 6 bases had no gene match. Germline V gives CDR1 SEHNR, CDR2 FQNEAQ (reference sequence). The CDR3 sequence is 17 residues long. The CDR3 here is CASSLTDTSGTYNEQFF. CDR3 coding DNA: TGTGCCAGCAGCTTAACGGATACTAGCGGGACCTACAATGAGCAGTTCTTC.

The chain couples TRBV9 to TRBJ1-4; 7 bases align to TRBD1. Unmatched junction bases numbered 7, after V lost 4 bases and J lost 7 bases. Per germline, CDR1 SGDLS and CDR2 YYNGEE. The CDR3 is 14 amino acids. For the CDR3, the DNA is TGTGCCAGCAGCTCTCAGGGGGTCCGTGAAAAACTGTTTTTT. The encoded protein is CASSSQGVREKLFF.

About this clone itself: Other DNA sequences of this sample code for an identical CDR3. The rearrangement links TRBV7-6 to TRBJ2-7; 8 nucleotides align to TRBD1. The CDR3 loop spans 16 amino acids. Germline CDR1 and CDR2: SGHVS and FNYEAQ. After removal of 5 bases from V and 0 bases from J, the junction contained 9 bases not matched to a gene. CDR3 loop: CASSHPRQGASYEQYF. The CDR3 region has the DNA TGTGCCAGCAGCCACCCGCGTCAGGGGGCCTCCTACGAGCAGTACTTC.

The rearrangement joins TRBV5-6 to TRBJ2-2, with a weak D call TRBD1 (7 bases). The CDR3 has 15 amino acids. Germline CDR1 and CDR2: SGHDT and YYEEEE. Trimming removed 4 bases at V and 3 bases at J, with 13 bases between. CDR3 in DNA: TGTGCCAGCAGCCCCACAGGGGACTACACCGGGGAGCTGTTTTTT. Translated, it gives CASSPTGDYTGELFF. Together with reference TRBV5-6 and TRBJ2-2, the CDR3 gives the full variable domain: DAGVTQSPTHLIKTRGQQVTLRCSPKSGHDTVSWYQQALGQGPQFIFQYYEEEERQRGNFPDRFSGHQFPNYSSELNVNALLLGDSALYLCASSPTGDYTGELFFGEGSRLTVL.

The rearrangement links TRBV28 to TRBJ2-6, with a tentative D call TRBD1 (5 bases). The CDR3 loop spans 15 amino acids. Trimming removed 3 bases at V and 3 bases at J, with 9 bases between. Germline lookup yields CDR1 MDHEN and CDR2 SYDVKM. CDR3 DNA sequence: TGTGCCAGCAGTTTCGTGGGGCGTGGGGCCAACGTCCTGACTTTC. Its translation: CASSFVGRGANVLTF.

The V call is TRBV27, the J call TRBJ1-2; the D is unclear. The germline CDR1 and CDR2 sequences are MNHEY and SMNVEV (reference sequence). The V end was cut by 4 bases, the J end by 4 bases, with 16 bases between. This CDR3 comprises 15 residues. The CDR3 sequence is CASSSREQNLYGYTF. The CDR3 nucleotides read TGTGCCAGCAGTTCCCGGGAACAGAACCTCTATGGCTACACCTTC.